What follows are 27 T cell receptor beta chains derived from one specimen sequenced in a study of T cell clonality in common variable immunodeficiency. Data came from immunoSEQ multiplex PCR; TCRdb stores just in-frame clones and leaves some out. The sample includes about 59,000 clones, none of them occurring once. The material sequenced was peripheral blood mononuclear cells. Receptors originate from a person between 18 and 75 years old in good health.

This clone was detected ten times or more. The read gets to within 3 residues of the CDR3 end, and the germline J gene fills in the rest. This rearrangement joins TRBV5-4 to TRBJ2-7; 9 nucleotides agree with TRBD1. Germline V lookup: CDR1 SGHNT, CDR2 YYREEE (reference sequence). Trimming took 2 bases from V and 3 from J; bases not matched to a gene: 9. The CDR3 runs 16 residues. Incomplete CDR3 DNA: TGTGCCAGCAGCTTACTTCGGACAGGGGATAACTACGAG. It specifies CASSLLRTGDNYE. The full CDR3 protein is CASSLLRTGDNYEQYF.

This clone was seen many times. This chain's CDR3 is CASSLARVGMNTEAFF. CDR3 bases read: TGCGCCAGCAGCTTGGCCAGGGTCGGGATGAACACTGAA. J is TRBJ1-1 and V is TRBV5-1; tentatively, D is TRBD1 (5 bases). Sequencing ends 3 residues short of the CDR3 end; the germline J gene provides the rest. The CDR3 covers 16 residues. Trimming shortened V by 0 bases and J by 0 bases, and 12 bases separated the two germline ends. Germline values: CDR1 SGHRS, CDR2 YFSETQ.

This clone was recorded at least ten times. Coverage ceases 3 residues before the CDR3 finishes, and the germline J gene fills in the end. Within the sample, other DNA sequences also encode this same CDR3. This chain links TRBV20-1 with TRBJ2-3; 13 bases map to TRBD2. V lost 2 bases and J lost 5; bases outside the gene matches: 4. The CDR3 length is 15 residues. Germline CDR1 reads DFQATT; CDR2 reads SNEGSKA (reference sequence). CDR3 amino acids: CSARSGLAGVDTQYF. The sequenced part of the CDR3 DNA is TGCAGTGCTAGATCAGGACTAGCGGGAGTAGATACG.

With respect to this clone: The CDR3 end lies 3 residues beyond the end of the read and is filled in from the germline J gene. V gene TRBV19 combines with J gene TRBJ2-4; 7 bases are a match to TRBD2. CDR3 length equals 11 residues. Germline V gene sequence: CDR1 LNHDA, CDR2 SQIVND (reference sequence). The sequenced CDR3 bases are TGTGCCAGTAGGAGGGACTATGGT. Its protein is CASRRDYG. The full CDR3 reads CASRRDYGQYF. Drawing the rest from reference TRBV19 and TRBJ2-4, the complete variable domain is DGGITQSPKYLFRKEGQNVTLSCEQNLNHDAMYWYRQDPGQGLRLIYYSQIVNDFQKGDIAEGYSVSREKKESFPLTVTSAQKNPTAFYLCASRRDYGQYFGAGTRLSVL.

This clone was observed a handful of times. Mismatch with germline at one junction end may stem from a read error. Read data end 3 residues before the CDR3 end; the end is taken from the germline J gene. This rearrangement joins TRBV19 to TRBJ1-1; no clear D. The CDR3 consists of 13 residues. Germline V gene sequence: CDR1 LNHDA, CDR2 SQIVND (reference sequence). The sequenced part of the CDR3 DNA is TGTTCCAGCAGTATATTTTGGGCTCCTGAA. It specifies CSSSIFWAPE. The entire CDR3 sequence reads CSSSIFWAPEAFF.

This clone was observed many times. The junction does not match germline at one end; this may be a read error. The read ends 3 residues shy of where the CDR3 ends; the end is completed using the germline J gene. This chain joins TRBV4-2 and TRBJ2-1, with a weak D call TRBD2 (6 bases). This CDR3 region has 14 residues. Germline CDR1 and CDR2: LGHNA and YNFKEQ. CDR3 DNA, as far as it was read: TGCGCCAGCAGCTTGGAGGGTAGTGACAATGAG. Its protein is CASSLEGSDNE. The CDR3 in full is CASSLEGSDNEQFF.

This clone was observed at least ten times. The missing CDR3 end, 3 residues past where the read stops, is filled in from the germline J gene. The genes are TRBV5-1 and TRBJ2-1; 7 positions match TRBD2. The V gene end was trimmed by 3 bases and the J gene end by 5 bases; junction bases not matched to a gene: 5. Germline CDR1 SGHRS, CDR2 YFSETQ. The length of the CDR3 is 14 residues. CDR3 region: CASSSRAGDNEQFF. The DNA read from the CDR3 is TGCGCCAGCAGCTCGAGGGCGGGGGACAATGAG.

This clone was counted only a few times. A far larger clone is one nucleotide away, so this likely arose from a read error. The read ends 3 residues early relative to the CDR3; the germline J gene fills the gap. This rearrangement joins TRBV6-1 to TRBJ1-2; D is possibly TRBD1 (5 bases). Per germline, CDR1 MNHNS and CDR2 SASEGT. CDR3 length: 13 amino acids. The part of the CDR3 DNA that was read is TGTGCCAGCAGTGGTTACGGGGGGGAGACC. It is translated as CASSGYGGET. The CDR3 in full is CASSGYGGETYTF.

This clone was recorded at least ten times. The read is 3 residues too short to cover the CDR3 end, so that end is filled in from the germline J gene. The chain carries TRBV7-6 and TRBJ1-1; D unclear. The CDR3 runs 15 residues. V was trimmed by 5 bases and J by 0 bases, leaving 13 bases between them. Per germline, CDR1 SGHVS and CDR2 FNYEAQ. CDR3 bases read: TGTGCCAGCAGCCCTAGACCCGAACTGAACACTGAA. It yields the protein CASSPRPELNTE. The full CDR3 reads CASSPRPELNTEAFF.

This clone came up many times. The sequence runs out 3 residues before the end of the CDR3; the remainder is reconstructed from the germline J gene. V usage is TRBV14 and J usage is TRBJ1-2; 10 bases match TRBD1. The CDR3 sequence is 16 residues long. Germline-derived CDR1 and CDR2 are SGHDN and FVKESK. V lost 3 bases to trimming and J lost 6 bases; unmatched junction nucleotides: 10. The covered CDR3 bases are TGTGCCAGCAGCCACTCCCCGACAGGGGGCTCTGATGGC. Protein sequence: CASSHSPTGGSDG. The CDR3 in its entirety is CASSHSPTGGSDGYTF.

This clone was picked up many times. The DNA ends 3 residues before the CDR3 does, and the rest of the CDR3 is filled in from the germline J gene. The chain recombines TRBV5-4 with TRBJ1-4; 7 bases match TRBD1. The CDR3 loop spans 15 amino acids. Germline V lookup: CDR1 SGHNT, CDR2 YYREEE (reference sequence). V trimming: 4 bases; J trimming: 7 bases; junction bases outside the gene matches: 10. CDR3 bases read: TGTGCCAGCAGCCCCAACGACAGGGTTGGTGAAAAA. Residues: CASSPNDRVGEK. The whole CDR3 region reads CASSPNDRVGEKLFF.

This clone came up a few times. Sequencing ends 3 residues short of the CDR3 end; the germline J gene provides the rest. The chain recombines TRBV2 with TRBJ1-4, with D unclear. In germline, CDR1 is SNHLY, CDR2 FYNNEI. CDR3 length: 17 amino acids. The CDR3 region is CASSPRQSFSYNSPLFF. CDR3 bases read: TGTGCCAGCAGTCCCCGACAATCCTTCTCCTATAATTCACCA.

Ten or more counts support this clone. The DNA ends 3 residues before the CDR3 does, and the rest of the CDR3 is filled in from the germline J gene. The chain has TRBV5-1 and TRBJ1-1; D might be TRBD1 (6 bases). Germline V gene sequence: CDR1 SGHRS, CDR2 YFSETQ. V dropped 3 bases and J dropped 3 bases, with 12 bases sitting between them. The CDR3 covers 14 residues. The CDR3 reads CASSSSGHHTEAFF. Partial CDR3 DNA: TGCGCCAGCAGCTCGTCGGGACACCACACTGAA.

The table lists this clone with a few counts. Coverage ceases 3 residues before the CDR3 finishes, and the germline J gene fills in the end. V and J are TRBV20-1 and TRBJ1-1; D is uncertain. From germline, CDR1 is DFQATT and CDR2 SNEGSKA (reference sequence). The CDR3 spans 12 residues. The part of the CDR3 DNA that was read is TGCAGTGTCACATTGTCCAGTTTGGAA. Its translation is CSVTLSSLE. The CDR3 reads in full as CSVTLSSLEAFF.

This clone was seen ten or more times. Sequencing ends 3 residues short of the CDR3 end; the germline J gene provides the rest. The V gene is TRBV2, the J gene TRBJ1-1; 7 positions match TRBD1. There are 13 residues in the CDR3. Per the germline V gene, CDR1 is SNHLY and CDR2 is FYNNEI. The J segment lost 7 bases and the V segment lost 3 bases, leaving 5 bases of the junction unmatched. The CDR3 loop reads CASSEVQGLEAFF. CDR3 DNA (partial): TGTGCCAGCAGTGAGGTACAGGGGCTTGAA.

This clone was seen at least ten times. The read gets to within 3 residues of the CDR3 end, and the germline J gene fills in the rest. V and J are TRBV7-8 and TRBJ2-1; the D gene is possibly TRBD1 (5 bases). The CDR3 loop spans 13 amino acids. Germline V CDR1 and CDR2: SGHVS, FQNEAQ. Trimming pared 1 base from V and 7 bases from J, leaving 8 bases between. The CDR3 loop reads CASSLGTGNEQFF. CDR3 bases read: TGTGCCAGCAGCTTAGGCACAGGAAATGAG.

This clone was seen many times. Coverage ceases 3 residues before the CDR3 finishes, and the germline J gene fills in the end. The V call is TRBV14, the J call TRBJ2-7; tentative D call: TRBD2 (5 bases). Germline V CDR1 and CDR2: SGHDN, FVKESK. Trimming cost V 3 bases and J 2 bases, with 17 bases left between them. The CDR3 has 16 residues. CDR3 protein: CASSHFSEQPPYEQYF. CDR3 bases read: TGTGCCAGCAGCCACTTTAGCGAGCAACCTCCCTACGAG.

In this sample, this clone turned up many times. The CDR3 extends 3 residues past the end of the read, so its final part is completed from the germline J gene. V usage is TRBV9 and J usage is TRBJ2-3; 7 nucleotides agree with TRBD1. V lost 4 bases, J lost 1 base, and 9 bases stayed unmatched. This CDR3 is built from 16 residues. Germline CDR1 SGDLS, CDR2 YYNGEE. This CDR3 is CASSFTGVEGTDTQYF. The sequenced CDR3 bases are TGTGCCAGCAGCTTTACAGGGGTGGAGGGCACAGATACG.

This clone occurred a few times. Sequencing ends 3 residues short of the CDR3 end; the germline J gene provides the rest. The chain recombines TRBV7-9 with TRBJ1-2; unclear D gene. Germline V CDR1 and CDR2: SEHNR, FQNEAQ (reference sequence). The length of the CDR3 is 15 residues. The sequenced part of the CDR3 DNA is TGTGCCAGCAGTCCTCCCGGACTGACCTACAATGAC. It codes for CASSPPGLTYND. The entire CDR3 protein reads CASSPPGLTYNDYTF. The full variable domain, its missing parts supplied by reference TRBV7-9 and TRBJ1-2, is DTGVSQNPRHKITKRGQNVTFRCDPISEHNRLYWYRQTLGQGPEFLTYFQNEAQLEKSRLLSDRFSAERPKGSFSTLEIQRTEQGDSAMYLCASSPPGLTYNDYTFGSGTRLTVV.

This clone was detected many times. The CDR3 end falls 3 residues outside the read, so it is completed with the germline J gene. J is TRBJ2-3 and V is TRBV7-8; 11 bases agree with TRBD2. Germline V gene sequence: CDR1 SGHVS, CDR2 FQNEAQ. With 5 bases clipped from V and 2 bases from J, the junction kept 9 bases outside the gene matches. The CDR3 contains 17 residues. CDR3: CASSLSSGGAVTDTQYF. The CDR3 bases that were read are TGTGCCAGCAGCCTAAGTAGCGGGGGGGCCGTCACAGATACG.

This clone was counted at least ten times. Sequencing ends 3 residues short of the CDR3 end; the germline J gene provides the rest. The chain uses TRBV19 and TRBJ2-2; D uncertain. Germline V gene lookup returns CDR1 LNHDA and CDR2 SQIVND (reference sequence). V gave up 3 bases and J gave up 10 bases, with 6 bases separating them. The CDR3 totals 11 residues. CDR3 DNA, as far as it was read: TGTGCCAGTAGTATCAACTTGGAG. Protein: CASSINLE. The complete CDR3 protein is CASSINLELFF. The full variable domain, completed using reference TRBV19 and TRBJ2-2, is DGGITQSPKYLFRKEGQNVTLSCEQNLNHDAMYWYRQDPGQGLRLIYYSQIVNDFQKGDIAEGYSVSREKKESFPLTVTSAQKNPTAFYLCASSINLELFFGEGSRLTVL.

There are many counts of this clone. The CDR3 end is not reached by the read, which stops 3 residues before it; the germline J gene fills it in. The V call is TRBV20-1, the J call TRBJ1-4; a weak D match, TRBD1 (6 bases). This CDR3 contains 15 residues. CDR1 is DFQATT, CDR2 SNEGSKA, per germline (reference sequence). V lost 3 bases and J 8 bases, leaving 19 bases between the germline ends. The CDR3 sequence: CSASPLREGGEKLFF. Partial CDR3 DNA: TGCAGTGCTAGCCCCCTCCGGGAGGGGGGGGAAAAA.

This clone was found many times. Other nucleotide sequences from this sample produce the same CDR3. The CDR3 sequence is CASSQGRASGEETQYF. The CDR3 bases that were read are TGCGCCAGCAGCCAAGGTCGGGCTAGCGGGGAGGAGACC. The chain joins TRBV4-1 to TRBJ2-5; 9 bases are a match to TRBD2. Read coverage stops 3 residues before the CDR3 terminus; the germline J gene supplies the remainder. Germline CDR1 MGHRA, CDR2 YSYEKL. V lost 1 base to trimming and J lost 5 bases; unmatched junction nucleotides: 8. CDR3 length: 16 residues.

This clone was recorded many times. The CDR3 goes on 3 residues after the read ends, and that part is filled in from the germline J gene. This chain uses TRBV7-9 with TRBJ2-2; D remains unclear. This CDR3 is 11 amino acids long. CDR1 and CDR2 from the germline V gene are SEHNR and FQNEAQ (reference sequence). Deletions cut 5 bases from V and 5 bases from J, with 3 bases between. The CDR3 DNA, read in part, is TGTGCCAGCAGCCTAACCGGGGAG. Protein product: CASSLTGE. The full CDR3 reads CASSLTGELFF.

This clone showed up just a few times. The observed sequence ends 3 residues before the CDR3 terminus, with the missing tail filled in from the germline J gene. J is TRBJ2-1 and V is TRBV7-6, with 8 bases aligning to TRBD2. Trimming took 4 bases from V and 2 from J; bases not matched to a gene: 1. Germline V gives CDR1 SGHVS, CDR2 FNYEAQ. The length of the CDR3 is 14 residues. The CDR3 loop reads CASSSLAAYNEQFF. Incomplete CDR3 DNA: TGTGCCAGCAGCTCACTAGCGGCCTACAATGAG.

This clone was counted at least ten times. The CDR3 sequence is CASSRGDTDTQYF. The covered CDR3 bases are TGTGCCAGCAGCCGAGGGGATACAGATACG. The chain joins TRBV7-2 to TRBJ2-3; D may match TRBD1 or TRBD2 (5 bases each). The read finishes 3 residues shy of the CDR3 end, and the germline J gene is used to complete it. Germline assignment: CDR1 SGHTA and CDR2 FQGNSA. Deletions cut 5 bases from V and 3 bases from J, with 9 bases between. CDR3 length: 13 residues.

This clone showed up many times. The sequence runs out 3 residues before the end of the CDR3; the remainder is reconstructed from the germline J gene. The chain carries TRBV19 and TRBJ2-2; 14 bases line up with TRBD2. The CDR3 is made up of 17 amino acids. J lost 6 bases, V lost 6 bases, and 9 bases had no gene match. Looked up from germline, CDR1 is LNHDA and CDR2 is SQIVND (reference sequence). Incomplete CDR3 DNA: TGTGCCAGTAGGTCCTCCGGGACTAGCGGGAGCGCCGGGGAG. The encoded protein is CASRSSGTSGSAGE. Given in full, the CDR3 is CASRSSGTSGSAGELFF.